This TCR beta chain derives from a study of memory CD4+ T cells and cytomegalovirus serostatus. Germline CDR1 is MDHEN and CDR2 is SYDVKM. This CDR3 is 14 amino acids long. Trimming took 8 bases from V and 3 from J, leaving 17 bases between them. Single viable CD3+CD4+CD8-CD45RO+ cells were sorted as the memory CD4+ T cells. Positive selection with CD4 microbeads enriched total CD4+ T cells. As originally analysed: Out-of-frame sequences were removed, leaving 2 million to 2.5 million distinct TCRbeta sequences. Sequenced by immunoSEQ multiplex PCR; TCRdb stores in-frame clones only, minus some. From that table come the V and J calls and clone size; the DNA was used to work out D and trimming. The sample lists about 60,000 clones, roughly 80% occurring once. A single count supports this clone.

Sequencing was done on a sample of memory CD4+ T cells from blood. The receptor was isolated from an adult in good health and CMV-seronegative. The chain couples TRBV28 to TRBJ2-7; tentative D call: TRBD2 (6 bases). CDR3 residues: CASLGSGPIYEQYF. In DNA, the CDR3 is TGTGCCAGCTTGGGAAGCGGGCCAATCTACGAGCAGTACTTC. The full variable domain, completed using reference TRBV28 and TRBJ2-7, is DVKVTQSSRYLVKRTGEKVFLECVQDMDHENMFWYRQDPGLGLRLIYFSYDVKMKEKGDIPEGYSVSREKKERFSLILESASTNQTSMYLCASLGSGPIYEQYFGPGTRLTVT.